A selection of T cell receptor beta chains follows, all from one sample in a study of cytomegalovirus exposure and HLA in healthy donors. Clones were read by immunoSEQ multiplex PCR, and TCRdb kept only the in-frame ones, dropping some. The table shows about 110,000 clones, with around 82% occurring only once. Specimen: PBMCs. Receptor source: a woman under 30 in good health and CMV-seronegative. Both conserved end residues are part of each CDR3. D genes are given only for firm matches. Some rows have no size entry. The others give once, few or many, or a class for an expanded clone.

CDR3,DNA,V,D,size,J
CASRELAGGQGNEQFF,TGCGCCAGCAGGGAACTAGCGGGGGGGCAGGGAAATGAGCAGTTCTTC,TRBV10-1,TRBD2,.,TRBJ2-1
CASSRGTGTNYGYTF,TGTGCCAGCAGCCGGGGGACAGGGACGAACTATGGCTACACCTTC,TRBV7-2,TRBD1,.,TRBJ1-2
CASSWDRGPNTEAFF,TGTGCCAGCAGCTGGGACAGGGGACCCAACACTGAAGCTTTCTTT,TRBV7-3,TRBD1,.,TRBJ1-1
CASRSSGTAYYEQYF,TGTGCCAGCAGGTCCTCCGGGACAGCCTACTACGAGCAGTACTTC,TRBV13,TRBD1,.,TRBJ2-7
CASSQEEGEQFF,TGTGCCAGCAGCCAAGAAGAGGGTGAGCAGTTCTTC,TRBV4-2,.,.,TRBJ2-1
CASSSRSTDRAWDTQYF,TGTGCCAGTAGTTCCCGGTCCACGGACAGGGCTTGGGATACGCAGTATTTT,TRBV19,TRBD1,once,TRBJ2-3
CSVAYFYERADTQYF,TGCAGCGTTGCTTATTTTTATGAGCGTGCAGATACGCAGTATTTT,TRBV29-1,.,.,TRBJ2-3
CASSSGGLVRNTIYF,TGCGCCAGCAGCTCAGGGGGGCTAGTAAGAAACACCATATATTTT,TRBV5-1,TRBD1,.,TRBJ1-3
CASSLSRLAGAPTDTQYF,TGTGCCAGCAGTTTATCCCGACTAGCGGGGGCGCCGACAGATACGCAGTATTTT,TRBV28,TRBD2,.,TRBJ2-3
CASSGRGLSYEQYF,TGTGCCAGCAGCGGCCGGGGTTTGTCCTACGAGCAGTACTTC,TRBV9,.,.,TRBJ2-7
CASSVVRQGDGGYTF,TGCGCCAGCAGTGTTGTCAGGCAGGGCGATGGAGGCTACACCTTC,TRBV10-2,.,many,TRBJ1-2
CAWTFAGVNQPQHF,TGTGCCTGGACATTCGCAGGGGTGAATCAGCCCCAGCATTTT,TRBV30,.,.,TRBJ1-5
CASSGDRAGTSYTGELFF,TGTGCCAGCAGTGGAGACAGAGCGGGTACCTCCTACACCGGGGAGCTGTTTTTT,TRBV6-1,.,.,TRBJ2-2
CASSHPGHYYGYTF,TGTGCCAGCAGCCACCCGGGACACTACTATGGCTACACCTTC,TRBV14,.,.,TRBJ1-2
CASSPRAGEGDEQYF,TGTGCCAGCAGCCCGAGGGCGGGGGAAGGCGACGAGCAGTACTTC,TRBV9,TRBD2,.,TRBJ2-7
CASSLEPGKAGELFF,TGTGCCAGCAGCTTAGAGCCAGGGAAGGCCGGGGAGCTGTTTTTT,TRBV7-9,.,.,TRBJ2-2
CASSSRYGGYTF,TGTGCCAGCAGCTCTAGGTACGGGGGCTACACCTTC,TRBV7-2,.,.,TRBJ1-2
CASIPPGGGSGYTF,TGTGCCAGCATTCCTCCGGGCGGGGGTTCTGGCTACACCTTC,TRBV6-5,.,.,TRBJ1-2
CASSLRGQGASGANVLTF,TGTGCCAGCAGCCTACGGGGACAGGGGGCCTCTGGGGCCAACGTCCTGACTTTC,TRBV7-9,TRBD1,.,TRBJ2-6
CASSSSGFNYGYTF,TGTGCCAGCAGTTCGTCAGGATTTAACTATGGCTACACCTTC,TRBV27,.,.,TRBJ1-2
CASSDWAGSYEQYF,TGTGCCAGCAGTGACTGGGCAGGATCCTACGAGCAGTACTTC,TRBV6-1,.,.,TRBJ2-7
CASSQVAGPRAGNTIYF,TGCGCCAGCAGCCAAGTAGCGGGCCCAAGGGCTGGAAACACCATATATTTT,TRBV4-1,.,.,TRBJ1-3
CASSFTGTGNTEAFF,TGTGCCAGCAGTTTTACCGGGACAGGGAACACTGAAGCTTTCTTT,TRBV6-6,TRBD1,once,TRBJ1-1
CASSLVGRDYGETQYF,TGTGCCAGCAGCTTAGTGGGCAGGGACTATGGAGAGACCCAGTACTTC,TRBV11-2,TRBD2,.,TRBJ2-5
CAWGQDDNSPLHF,TGTGCCTGGGGACAGGACGATAATTCACCCCTCCACTTT,TRBV30,TRBD1,.,TRBJ1-6
CASRTGGVQYF,TGCGCCAGCAGGACAGGGGGGGTGCAGTACTTC,TRBV4-1,TRBD1,.,TRBJ2-4
CASSLVGELNSPLHF,TGTGCCAGCAGCTTGGTTGGGGAGCTAAATTCACCCCTCCACTTT,TRBV5-8,.,.,TRBJ1-6
CASSAPGQGPWGYTF,TGTGCCAGCAGCGCGCCGGGACAGGGTCCTTGGGGCTACACCTTC,TRBV9,TRBD1,.,TRBJ1-2
CASSQSRGPGNTIYF,TGCGCCAGCAGCCAATCCAGGGGGCCTGGAAACACCATATATTTT,TRBV4-1,TRBD1,.,TRBJ1-3
CASSFNGATGDTIYF,TGTGCCAGCAGTTTTAACGGTGCAACTGGAGACACCATATATTTT,TRBV28,.,.,TRBJ1-3
CACESPRSRSSHTDTQYF,TGTGCCTGCGAGTCCCCTCGGAGTCGTAGCTCACACACAGATACGCAGTATTTT,TRBV30,.,.,TRBJ2-3
CASSPGGTERNSPLHF,TGTGCCAGCAGCCCAGGGGGGACGGAAAGGAATTCACCCCTCCACTTT,TRBV7-9,TRBD1,.,TRBJ1-6
CASSPGQGWEQYF,TGTGCCAGCAGTCCGGGACAGGGGTGGGAGCAGTACTTC,TRBV27,TRBD1,.,TRBJ2-7
CASSVEGAGPLHF,TGTGCCAGCAGCGTAGAGGGGGCAGGGCCCCTCCACTTT,TRBV9,TRBD1,few,TRBJ1-6
CASSEKLAGELFF,TGTGCCAGCAGTGAAAAGTTAGCCGGGGAGCTGTTTTTT,TRBV2,.,.,TRBJ2-2
CASSRYEGTGYEQFF,TGTGCCAGCAGCCGTTATGAGGGGACAGGGTATGAGCAGTTCTTC,TRBV9,TRBD1,.,TRBJ2-1
CASRSGQQSSGYTF,TGTGCCAGCAGGTCAGGCCAACAATCTAGCGGCTACACCTTC,TRBV6-1,.,.,TRBJ1-2
CASSLSRTGSFDTQYF,TGTGCCAGCAGCTTAAGCAGGACAGGGTCGTTTGATACGCAGTATTTT,TRBV7-3,TRBD1,.,TRBJ2-3
CASSLDRVSYNEQFF,TGCGCCAGCAGCTTGGACAGGGTCTCCTACAATGAGCAGTTCTTC,TRBV5-1,.,.,TRBJ2-1
CASSPTQVSYEQYF,TGCGCCAGCAGCCCGACACAGGTCTCCTACGAGCAGTACTTC,TRBV4-1,.,once,TRBJ2-7
CASSLTGPQSPLHF,TGTGCCAGCAGTTTGACAGGTCCCCAATCACCCCTCCACTTT,TRBV27,.,.,TRBJ1-6
CASSPQGQGNQPQHF,TGTGCCAGCTCACCGCAGGGACAGGGCAATCAGCCCCAGCATTTT,TRBV18,TRBD1,.,TRBJ1-5
CASSSSGGRHEQYF,TGTGCCAGCTCCTCAAGCGGGGGTCGTCACGAGCAGTACTTC,TRBV18,TRBD2,.,TRBJ2-7
CAWRQIYGYTF,TGTGCCTGGAGGCAGATTTATGGCTACACCTTC,TRBV30,.,.,TRBJ1-2
CASSLFRVNTEAFF,TGTGCCAGCAGTTTATTCAGGGTGAACACTGAAGCTTTCTTT,TRBV28,.,.,TRBJ1-1
CASSYQAQAGYTF,TGTGCCAGCAGTTACCAGGCTCAGGCGGGCTACACCTTC,TRBV6-5,.,.,TRBJ1-2
CASSIGGHEQYF,TGTGCCAGTAGTATAGGGGGCCACGAGCAGTACTTC,TRBV19,.,.,TRBJ2-7